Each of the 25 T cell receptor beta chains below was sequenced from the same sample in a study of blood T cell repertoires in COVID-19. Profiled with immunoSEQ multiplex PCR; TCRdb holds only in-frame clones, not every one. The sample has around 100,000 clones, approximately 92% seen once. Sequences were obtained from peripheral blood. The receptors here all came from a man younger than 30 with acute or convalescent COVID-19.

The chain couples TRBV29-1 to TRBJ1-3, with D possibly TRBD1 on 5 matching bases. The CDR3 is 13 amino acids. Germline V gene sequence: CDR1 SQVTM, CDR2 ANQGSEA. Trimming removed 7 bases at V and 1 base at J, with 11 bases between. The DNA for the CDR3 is TGCAGCGCCGAAAGGGGATCTGGAAACACCATATATTTT. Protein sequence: CSAERGSGNTIYF.

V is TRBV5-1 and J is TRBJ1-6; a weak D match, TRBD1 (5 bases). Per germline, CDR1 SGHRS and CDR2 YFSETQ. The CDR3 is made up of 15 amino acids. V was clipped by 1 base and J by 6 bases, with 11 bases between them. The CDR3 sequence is CASSLTGTANSPLHF. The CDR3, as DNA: TGCGCCAGCAGCTTGACCGGGACTGCTAATTCACCCCTCCACTTT.

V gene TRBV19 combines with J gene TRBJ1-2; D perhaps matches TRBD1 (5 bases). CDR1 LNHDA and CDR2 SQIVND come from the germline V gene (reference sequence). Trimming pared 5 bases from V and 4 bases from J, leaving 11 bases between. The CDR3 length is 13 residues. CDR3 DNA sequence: TGTGCCAGTAGTCAGACAGTCCTCTATGGCTACACCTTC. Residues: CASSQTVLYGYTF.

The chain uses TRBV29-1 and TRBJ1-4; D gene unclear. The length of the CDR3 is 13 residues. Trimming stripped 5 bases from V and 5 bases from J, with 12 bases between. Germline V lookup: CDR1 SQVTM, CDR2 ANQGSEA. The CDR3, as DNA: TGCAGCGTTAAAAGGAGTAAGAATGAAAAACTGTTTTTT. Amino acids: CSVKRSKNEKLFF.

CDR3 loop: CASSLDMGGLAGDDTQYF. DNA of the CDR3: TGTGCCAGCAGCTTAGATATGGGCGGGCTAGCGGGGGACGATACGCAGTATTTT. This chain connects TRBV11-2 to TRBJ2-3, with 10 bases that match TRBD2. V was pared by 0 bases and J by 6 bases, with 12 bases of the junction left unmatched. The germline V gene has CDR1 SGHAT and CDR2 FQNNGV. The CDR3 is 18 residues long.

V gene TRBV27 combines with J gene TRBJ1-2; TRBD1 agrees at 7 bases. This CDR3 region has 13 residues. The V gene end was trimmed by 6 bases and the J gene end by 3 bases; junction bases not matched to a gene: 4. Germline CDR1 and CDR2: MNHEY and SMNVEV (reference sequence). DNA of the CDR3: TGTGCCAGCAGATTCGGGACAGACTATGGCTACACCTTC. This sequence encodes CASRFGTDYGYTF.

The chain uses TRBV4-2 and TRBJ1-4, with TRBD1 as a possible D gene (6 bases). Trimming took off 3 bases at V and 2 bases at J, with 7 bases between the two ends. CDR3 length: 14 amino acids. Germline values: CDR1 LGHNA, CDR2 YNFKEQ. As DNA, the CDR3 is TGTGCCAGCAGCCAGGGGGCCACTAATGAAAAACTGTTTTTT. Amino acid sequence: CASSQGATNEKLFF.

The CDR3 region is CASSPGLAGGSSYNEQFF. DNA of the CDR3: TGTGCCAGCTCACCGGGACTAGCGGGGGGGAGCTCCTACAATGAGCAGTTCTTC. The chain is built from TRBV18 and TRBJ2-1, with 16 bases fitting TRBD2. Germline CDR1 and CDR2: KGHSH and LQKENI. The CDR3 is 18 amino acids. The J segment lost 0 bases and the V segment lost 3 bases, leaving 2 bases of the junction unmatched.

CDR3 nucleotide sequence: TGTGCCAGCCGCCTGGGGGGACAAGAGACCCAGTACTTC. It codes for CASRLGGQETQYF. V gene TRBV11-3 combines with J gene TRBJ2-5; possibly TRBD2 for D (6 bases). This CDR3 spans 13 amino acids. The germline CDR1 and CDR2 sequences are SGHNT and YENEEA. Trimming pared 8 bases from V and 2 bases from J, leaving 12 bases between.

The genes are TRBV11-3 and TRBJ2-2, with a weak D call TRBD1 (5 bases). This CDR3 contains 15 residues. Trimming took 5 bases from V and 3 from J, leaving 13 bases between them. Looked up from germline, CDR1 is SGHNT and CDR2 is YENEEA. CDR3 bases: TGTGCCAGCAGCGAAGACGACAGCTACACCGGGGAGCTGTTTTTT. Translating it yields CASSEDDSYTGELFF.

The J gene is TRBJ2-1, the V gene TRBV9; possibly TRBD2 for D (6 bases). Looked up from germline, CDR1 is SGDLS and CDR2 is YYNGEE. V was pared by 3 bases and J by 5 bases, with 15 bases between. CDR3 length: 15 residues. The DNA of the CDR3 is TGTGCCAGCAGCGGGCATCCCGGGACTCACAATGAGCAGTTCTTC. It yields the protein CASSGHPGTHNEQFF.

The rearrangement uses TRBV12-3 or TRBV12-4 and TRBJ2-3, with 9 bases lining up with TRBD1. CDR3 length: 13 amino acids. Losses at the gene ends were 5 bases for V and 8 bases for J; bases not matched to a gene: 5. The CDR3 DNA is TGTGCCAGCAGTCGGGACAGGGAAGGTACGCAGTATTTT. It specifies CASSRDREGTQYF.

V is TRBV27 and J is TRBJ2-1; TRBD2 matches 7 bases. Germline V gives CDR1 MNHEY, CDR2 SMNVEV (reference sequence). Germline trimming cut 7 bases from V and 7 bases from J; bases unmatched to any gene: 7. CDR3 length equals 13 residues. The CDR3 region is CASTLRGGNEQFF. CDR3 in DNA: TGTGCCAGCACCTTGAGGGGAGGGAATGAGCAGTTCTTC.

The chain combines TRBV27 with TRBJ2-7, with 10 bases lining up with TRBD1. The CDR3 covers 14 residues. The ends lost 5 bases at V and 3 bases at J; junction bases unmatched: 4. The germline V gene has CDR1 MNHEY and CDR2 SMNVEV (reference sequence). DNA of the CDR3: TGTGCCAGCAGTAAGACAGGGGGCGACTACGAGCAGTACTTC. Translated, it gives CASSKTGGDYEQYF.

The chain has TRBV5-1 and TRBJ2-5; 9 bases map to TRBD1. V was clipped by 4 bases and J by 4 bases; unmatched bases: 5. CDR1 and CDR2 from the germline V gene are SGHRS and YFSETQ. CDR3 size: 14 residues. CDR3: CASSPDRGIETQYF. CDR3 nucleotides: TGCGCCAGCAGCCCGGACAGGGGAATAGAGACCCAGTACTTC.

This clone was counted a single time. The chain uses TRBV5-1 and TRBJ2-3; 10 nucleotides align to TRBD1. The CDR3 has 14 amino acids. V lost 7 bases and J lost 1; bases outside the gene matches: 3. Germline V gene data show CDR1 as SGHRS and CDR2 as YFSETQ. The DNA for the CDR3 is TGCGCCAGCTCGACAGGGGGCGGCACAGATACGCAGTATTTT. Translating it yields CASSTGGGTDTQYF.

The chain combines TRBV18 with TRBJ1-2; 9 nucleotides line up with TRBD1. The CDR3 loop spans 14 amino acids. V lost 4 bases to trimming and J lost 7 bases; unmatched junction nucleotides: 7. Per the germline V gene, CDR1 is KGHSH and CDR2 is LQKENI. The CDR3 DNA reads TGTGCCAGCTCACAGGGACAGGGCGAATTTGGCTACACCTTC. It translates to CASSQGQGEFGYTF. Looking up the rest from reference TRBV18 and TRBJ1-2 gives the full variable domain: NAGVMQNPRHLVRRRGQEARLRCSPMKGHSHVYWYRQLPEEGLKFMVYLQKENIIDESGMPKERFSAEFPKEGPSILRIQQVVRGDSAAYFCASSQGQGEFGYTFGSGTRLTVV.

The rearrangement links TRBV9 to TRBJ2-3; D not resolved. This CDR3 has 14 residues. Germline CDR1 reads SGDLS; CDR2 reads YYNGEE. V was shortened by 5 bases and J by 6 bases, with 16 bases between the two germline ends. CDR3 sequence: CASSRERLLDTQYF. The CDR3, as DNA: TGTGCCAGCAGTCGAGAGAGGCTGCTGGATACGCAGTATTTT.

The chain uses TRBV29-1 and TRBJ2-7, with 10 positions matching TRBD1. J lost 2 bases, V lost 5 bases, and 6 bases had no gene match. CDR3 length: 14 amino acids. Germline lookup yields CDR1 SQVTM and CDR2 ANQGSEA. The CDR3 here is CSVTPGQGTYEQYF. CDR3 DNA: TGCAGCGTTACCCCGGGACAGGGGACCTACGAGCAGTACTTC.

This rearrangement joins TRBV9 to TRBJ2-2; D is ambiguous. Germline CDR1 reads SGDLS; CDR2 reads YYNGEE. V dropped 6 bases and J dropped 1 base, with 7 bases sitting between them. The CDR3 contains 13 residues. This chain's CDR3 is CASTLLNTGELFF. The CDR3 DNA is TGTGCCAGCACTCTATTGAACACCGGGGAGCTGTTTTTT.

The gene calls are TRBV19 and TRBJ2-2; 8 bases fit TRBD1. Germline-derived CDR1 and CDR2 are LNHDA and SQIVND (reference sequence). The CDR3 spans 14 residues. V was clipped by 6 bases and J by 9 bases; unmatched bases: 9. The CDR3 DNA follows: TGTGCCAGTAGCGAGACAGGGGTTTTACGGGAGCTGTTTTTT. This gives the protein CASSETGVLRELFF.

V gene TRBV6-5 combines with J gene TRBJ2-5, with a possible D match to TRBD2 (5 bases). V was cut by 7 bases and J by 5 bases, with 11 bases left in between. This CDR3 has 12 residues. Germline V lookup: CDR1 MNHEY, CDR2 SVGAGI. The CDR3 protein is CASISGRETQYF. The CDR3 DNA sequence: TGTGCCAGCATCAGCGGTCGGGAGACCCAGTACTTC.

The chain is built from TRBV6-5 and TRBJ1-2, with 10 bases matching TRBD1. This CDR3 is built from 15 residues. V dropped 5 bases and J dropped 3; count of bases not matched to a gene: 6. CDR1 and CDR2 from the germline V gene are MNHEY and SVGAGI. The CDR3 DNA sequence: TGTGCCAGCAGTCCTTGGACAGGGGGTCACTATGGCTACACCTTC. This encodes CASSPWTGGHYGYTF.

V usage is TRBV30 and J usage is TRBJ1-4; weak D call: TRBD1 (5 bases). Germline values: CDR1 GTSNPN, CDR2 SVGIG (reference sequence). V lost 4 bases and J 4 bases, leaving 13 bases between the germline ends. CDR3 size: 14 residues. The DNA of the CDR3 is TGTGCCTGGACCCACGGACAAGTTAATGAAAAACTGTTTTTT. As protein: CAWTHGQVNEKLFF. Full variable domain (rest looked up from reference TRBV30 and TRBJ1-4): SQTIHQWPATLVQPVGSPLSLECTVEGTSNPNLYWYRQAAGRGLQLLFYSVGIGQISSEVPQNLSASRPQDRQFILSSKKLLLSDSGFYLCAWTHGQVNEKLFFGSGTQLSVL.

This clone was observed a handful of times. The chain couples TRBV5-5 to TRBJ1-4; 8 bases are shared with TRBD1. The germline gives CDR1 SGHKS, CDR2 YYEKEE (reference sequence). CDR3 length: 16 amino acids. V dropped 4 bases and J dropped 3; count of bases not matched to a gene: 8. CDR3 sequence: CASSRGQVLANEKLFF. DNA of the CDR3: TGTGCCAGCAGCCGGGGACAGGTTCTCGCTAATGAAAAACTGTTTTTT.